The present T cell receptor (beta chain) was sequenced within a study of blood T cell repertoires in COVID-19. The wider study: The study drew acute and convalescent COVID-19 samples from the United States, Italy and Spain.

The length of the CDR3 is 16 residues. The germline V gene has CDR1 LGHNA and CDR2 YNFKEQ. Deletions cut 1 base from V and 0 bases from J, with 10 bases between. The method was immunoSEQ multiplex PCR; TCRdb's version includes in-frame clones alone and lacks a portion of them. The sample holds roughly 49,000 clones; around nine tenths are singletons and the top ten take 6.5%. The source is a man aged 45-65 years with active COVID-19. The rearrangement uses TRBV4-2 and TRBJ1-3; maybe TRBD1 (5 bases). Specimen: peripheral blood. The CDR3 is CASSQGGALSGNTIYF. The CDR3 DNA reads TGTGCCAGCAGCCAAGGTGGGGCCCTCTCTGGAAACACCATATATTTT.